A single sample is the source of the 17 T cell receptor beta chains below, sequenced in a study of T cell repertoires in ileal Crohn's disease. Here immunoSEQ multiplex PCR was the method, and the copy in TCRdb shows in-frame clones only, minus some. Among roughly 60,000 clones listed, around nine tenths were seen once. Described time point: neoterminal ileum biopsy at postoperative endoscopy, about 6 months after surgery. Source material: ileal tissue. These receptors all stem from an adult with Crohn's disease.

The V and J genes are TRBV6-1 and TRBJ2-1; 7 bases map to TRBD2. The CDR3 consists of 15 residues. The germline CDR1 and CDR2 sequences are MNHNS and SASEGT. V lost 5 bases to trimming and J lost 2 bases; unmatched junction nucleotides: 6. CDR3 in amino acids: CASSNLAGAYNEQFF. The DNA for the CDR3 is TGTGCCAGCAGTAACCTCGCGGGGGCCTACAATGAGCAGTTCTTC.

V and J are TRBV5-1 and TRBJ2-2; a possible D gene is TRBD1 (6 bases). Germline CDR1 SGHRS, CDR2 YFSETQ. The CDR3 covers 17 residues. V dropped 4 bases and J dropped 5 bases, with 21 bases sitting between them. This chain's CDR3 is CASSVNTGIGLTGELFF. Written as DNA, the CDR3 is TGCGCCAGCAGCGTGAACACAGGGATTGGGCTGACCGGGGAGCTGTTTTTT.

The V gene is TRBV9, the J gene TRBJ1-1; the match to TRBD1 covers 9 bases. Germline CDR1 reads SGDLS; CDR2 reads YYNGEE. CDR3 length: 15 amino acids. J lost 5 bases, V lost 2 bases, and 7 bases had no gene match. The CDR3 region has the DNA TGTGCCAGCAGCGTTACGGGACAGGGAGTAACTGAAGCTTTCTTT. Translated, it gives CASSVTGQGVTEAFF.

The J gene is TRBJ1-4, the V gene TRBV7-9; TRBD1 matches 8 bases. The V gene end was trimmed by 5 bases and the J gene end by 4 bases; junction bases not matched to a gene: 6. CDR3 size: 15 residues. The V gene's germline CDR1 is SEHNR and CDR2 FQNEAQ (reference sequence). The CDR3 is CASSADRASNEKLFF. For the CDR3, the DNA is TGTGCCAGCAGCGCGGACAGGGCGAGTAATGAAAAACTGTTTTTT.

The CDR3: CASSTGQGGGQPQHF. CDR3 in DNA: TGCGCCAGCAGCACGGGACAGGGTGGGGGACAGCCCCAGCATTTT. The V and J genes are TRBV5-1 and TRBJ1-5; TRBD1 aligns across 9 bases. CDR1 is SGHRS, CDR2 YFSETQ, per germline. There are 15 residues in the CDR3. V dropped 4 bases and J dropped 7; count of bases not matched to a gene: 9. Full variable domain (remainder filled in from reference TRBV5-1 and TRBJ1-5): KAGVTQTPRYLIKTRGQQVTLSCSPISGHRSVSWYQQTPGQGLQFLFEYFSETQRNKGNFPGRFSGRQFSNSRSEMNVSTLELGDSALYLCASSTGQGGGQPQHFGDGTRLSIL.

The chain uses TRBV2 and TRBJ1-5; a possible D gene is TRBD1 (5 bases). Trimming stripped 7 bases from V and 4 bases from J, with 17 bases between. The CDR3 consists of 15 residues. Germline loops: CDR1 SNHLY, CDR2 FYNNEI. The CDR3 DNA reads as TGTGCCAGCAACGTCGGTGGGCAGGGAAATCAGCCCCAGCATTTT. Its translation is CASNVGGQGNQPQHF.

This clone was detected only a few times. The CDR3 protein is CASSVGTGPYEQYF. CDR3 sequence (DNA): TGTGCCAGTAGTGTCGGGACAGGTCCTTACGAGCAGTACTTC. J is TRBJ2-7 and V is TRBV19; 8 bases agree with TRBD1. J gave up 4 bases and V 5 bases, and 7 bases lay outside the gene matches. This CDR3 is 14 amino acids long. In germline, CDR1 is LNHDA, CDR2 SQIVND (reference sequence).

V and J are TRBV7-9 and TRBJ2-7; D might be TRBD1 (5 bases). V lost 5 bases and J 3 bases, leaving 14 bases between the germline ends. The CDR3 has 14 residues. Per germline, CDR1 SEHNR and CDR2 FQNEAQ (reference sequence). CDR3 region: CASSPRTSGYEQYV. CDR3 bases: TGTGCCAGCAGCCCACGGACATCAGGCTACGAGCAGTACGTC.

The rearrangement joins TRBV29-1 to TRBJ2-3, with 9 nucleotides matching TRBD2. The V gene's germline CDR1 is SQVTM and CDR2 ANQGSEA. This CDR3 spans 15 amino acids. V dropped 4 bases and J dropped 0; count of bases not matched to a gene: 5. This CDR3 is CSVAGTSSSTDTQYF. The CDR3 DNA sequence: TGCAGCGTTGCCGGGACTAGCAGTAGCACAGATACGCAGTATTTT.

This chain links TRBV7-9 with TRBJ2-5; D call uncertain. The germline CDR1 and CDR2 sequences are SEHNR and FQNEAQ (reference sequence). Trimming removed 5 bases from V and 5 bases from J, with 9 bases in between. This CDR3 is built from 12 residues. CDR3 sequence: CASSIMRETQYF. In nucleotides, the CDR3 is TGTGCCAGCAGCATAATGAGGGAGACCCAGTACTTC.

This clone was detected only once. The V and J genes are TRBV2 and TRBJ2-4, with 7 nucleotides matching TRBD1. The germline V gene has CDR1 SNHLY and CDR2 FYNNEI. Trimming removed 2 bases from V and 10 bases from J; junction bases left unmatched: 23. This CDR3 region has 19 residues. The CDR3 sequence is CASSEFGTAPTIPQKIQYF. The CDR3 DNA sequence: TGTGCCAGCAGTGAATTTGGGACAGCGCCCACCATCCCTCAGAAAATTCAGTACTTC.

The chain combines TRBV5-4 with TRBJ1-1; a weak D match, TRBD1 (5 bases). The CDR3 runs to 15 residues. Germline CDR1 is SGHNT and CDR2 is YYREEE (reference sequence). Trimming pared 0 bases from V and 4 bases from J, leaving 13 bases between. CDR3 DNA: TGTGCCAGCAGCTTGGACGTAGGGGCAATCACTGAAGCTTTCTTT. Translation gives CASSLDVGAITEAFF. Using reference TRBV5-4 and TRBJ1-1 for the parts outside the CDR3, the full variable domain is ETGVTQSPTHLIKTRGQQVTLRCSSQSGHNTVSWYQQALGQGPQFIFQYYREEENGRGNFPPRFSGLQFPNYSSELNVNALELDDSALYLCASSLDVGAITEAFFGQGTRLTVV.

This clone has only one observation. CDR3 in DNA: TGCGCCAGCTTACACTTCCCCCCTGGGCTAGCGGGAGGGGAGACCCAGTACTTC. It translates to CASLHFPPGLAGGETQYF. This chain links TRBV5-1 with TRBJ2-5; TRBD2 matches at 12 bases. The CDR3 has 18 amino acids. The germline CDR1 and CDR2 sequences are SGHRS and YFSETQ. The J segment lost 5 bases and the V segment lost 7 bases, leaving 18 bases of the junction unmatched.

CDR3 loop: CASSQLTGTEAFF. The CDR3 coding sequence is TGTGCCAGCAGCCAATTAACGGGCACTGAAGCTTTCTTT. The chain combines TRBV16 with TRBJ1-1; D remains unclear. V was trimmed by 1 base and J by 4 bases, leaving 7 bases between them. Germline V gene lookup returns CDR1 KGHSY and CDR2 FQNENV. This CDR3 contains 13 residues.

This chain joins TRBV11-2 and TRBJ1-5; D may be TRBD1 (6 bases). The germline V and J ends were trimmed by 3 bases and 2 bases, with 8 bases remaining between them. The length of the CDR3 is 14 residues. Germline loops: CDR1 SGHAT, CDR2 FQNNGV. The CDR3 nucleotides are TGTGCCAGCAGCTTGGACAGACGCAATCAGCCCCAGCATTTT. Translated: CASSLDRRNQPQHF.

This clone has more than one count but fewer than ten. The CDR3 protein is CSANTPGPQHF. CDR3 coding DNA: TGCAGTGCCAACACCCCGGGGCCCCAGCATTTT. V and J are TRBV20-1 and TRBJ1-5; D ambiguous. CDR3 length equals 11 residues. In germline, CDR1 is DFQATT, CDR2 SNEGSKA (reference sequence). V was pared by 6 bases and J by 9 bases, with 12 bases between.

The rearrangement links TRBV28 to TRBJ1-5; D unresolved. With 5 bases removed from V and 7 bases from J, the gap between germline ends came to 9 bases. Germline V gene data show CDR1 as MDHEN and CDR2 as SYDVKM. This CDR3 is 12 amino acids long. The CDR3 coding sequence is TGTGCCAGCAGTCAACGTGGCCAGCCCCAGCATTTT. Its protein is CASSQRGQPQHF.